This TCR beta chain comes out of a study of Ad26.COV2.S vaccination and SARS-CoV-2 variants. Treatment meaning: approximately 18 received Ad26.COV2.S at low or high dose, single or two shots; roughly five received placebo; per-sample allocation not given. Samples analyzed were those drawn on day 63 after the first vaccine or placebo injection. Clones were sequenced by immunoSEQ multiplex PCR, and TCRdb holds only the in-frame ones, with some missing. The table has about 680,000 clones, about 90% seen once. In its sample, this clone was seen a few times. What it recognizes is unknown. Findings and limits, study-wide: Spike-specific TCR breadth in vaccine recipients exceeded that seen in placebo recipients. It was reported that spike-specific CD8+ and CD4+ T cell responses were substantially broad after vaccination.

There are 16 residues in the CDR3. Deletions cut 0 bases from V and 0 bases from J, with 12 bases between. Germline values: CDR1 LGHNA, CDR2 YNFKEQ. Sequenced here: peripheral blood, sampled in a trial of Ad26.COV2.S vaccine versus placebo. This rearrangement joins TRBV4-2 to TRBJ2-7; perhaps D is TRBD1 or TRBD2 (6 bases each). The sequence came from a person aged 18-65 years who received the Ad26.COV2.S COVID-19 vaccine or a placebo. Here the CDR3 reads CASSQDGGGTSYEQYF. The CDR3 nucleotides read TGTGCCAGCAGCCAAGATGGGGGCGGGACCTCCTACGAGCAGTACTTC.